This is a list of T cell receptor beta chains from one sample in a study of vaccination and CD4 T cells after COVID-19. A single record per CDR3 protein comes from TCRdb applying MiXCR to the PCR reads. The data hold approximately 15,000 distinct CDR3 sequences, with 48% observed a single time. For these TCRs, the target antigens are not known. Sequencing was carried out using CD4+ T cells from blood, cultured in vitro. Every receptor here comes from a human donor who had recovered from COVID-19. Each CDR3 is given with its conserved first and last residue. Fields, in order: clone size, J gene, V gene, D gene, CDR3 DNA, CDR3 protein. A D gene is named only where the DNA matches it firmly. Size is stated for part of the rows, as once, few or many counts, or as a class when the clone is expanded.

.,TRBJ2-5,TRBV18,TRBD2,TGTGCCAGCTCACCACAGGAACTAGCGGGAGTGGGTTTACAAGAGACCCAGTACTTC,CASSPQELAGVGLQETQYF
.,TRBJ2-2,TRBV6-2/TRBV6-3,.,TGTGCCAGCACTATATCCCGCGGGTCCGGGGAGCTGTTTTTT,CASTISRGSGELFF
once,TRBJ2-7,TRBV5-1,TRBD1,TGCGCCAGCAGCTTGGACAGGGGGCAGAACGAGCAGTACTTC,CASSLDRGQNEQYF
few,TRBJ1-2,TRBV2,.,TGTGCCAGCAGTCCTGAAACCTATGGATTCTATGGCTACACCTTC,CASSPETYGFYGYTF
.,TRBJ1-5,TRBV5-1,TRBD1,TGCGCCACCAACGACAGGGATACACAGCCCCAGCATTTT,CATNDRDTQPQHF
.,TRBJ1-2,TRBV28,.,TGTGCCAGCAGTTTAGTGATTCGGGGCGCAGGCGTGGGCTACACCTTC,CASSLVIRGAGVGYTF
.,TRBJ1-1,TRBV19,.,TGTGCCAGTAGTATAGGTGGGGGTAACACTGAAGCTTTCTTT,CASSIGGGNTEAFF
.,TRBJ1-5,TRBV5-6,TRBD1,TGTGCCAGCAGCTTCTCCGGGACAGGGGAAGATCAGCCCCAGCATTTT,CASSFSGTGEDQPQHF
few,TRBJ1-2,TRBV19,.,TGTGCCAGTAGACTCACTCGGGGGGAAAATGGCTACACCTTC,CASRLTRGENGYTF
.,TRBJ2-2,TRBV11-3,.,TGTGCCAGCAGTCCAGACTTCACCGGGGAGCTGTTTTTT,CASSPDFTGELFF
.,TRBJ2-2,TRBV6-1,.,TGTGCCAGCTCATCCGGGACCGCGATCGGGGAGCTGTTTTTT,CASSSGTAIGELFF
.,TRBJ2-7,TRBV27,.,TGTGCCAGCAGTCCCCCCTACGAGCAGTACTTC,CASSPPYEQYF
few,TRBJ1-2,TRBV7-2,TRBD1,TGTGCCAGCAGCCAATCAGGGGGCGGCTATGGCTACACCTTC,CASSQSGGGYGYTF
few,TRBJ2-3,TRBV7-2,TRBD2,TGTGCCAGCAGCTCACTAGCGGGTGTGTCAGATACGCAGTATTTT,CASSSLAGVSDTQYF
.,TRBJ1-1,TRBV7-2,.,TGTGCCAGCAGCTTTTCGGGGGGGGGCACTGAAGCTTTCTTT,CASSFSGGGTEAFF
once,TRBJ1-2,TRBV7-9,.,TGTGCCAGCAGCCCTATCACGGGAAACAGGGTAGGCTACACCTTC,CASSPITGNRVGYTF
.,TRBJ2-7,TRBV14,.,TGTGCCAGCAGCCGATGGGATTCCTACGAGCAGTACTTC,CASSRWDSYEQYF
.,TRBJ2-5,TRBV20-1,.,TGCAGTGCTCCATTTAGGAGCGGCCCTGAGACCCAGTACTTC,CSAPFRSGPETQYF
.,TRBJ2-3,TRBV7-9,.,TGTGCCAGCAGCTTAGGACACGAGGGCACAGATACGCAGTATTTT,CASSLGHEGTDTQYF
.,TRBJ2-2,TRBV19,.,TGTGCCAGTAGTATCCCTGAGACCCTAACCGGGGAGCTGTTTTTT,CASSIPETLTGELFF
once,TRBJ2-7,TRBV10-2,TRBD1,TGCGCCAGCAGAGGGACAGGGTTTAAAGACGAGCAGTACTTC,CASRGTGFKDEQYF
few,TRBJ2-3,TRBV24-1,.,TGTGCCACCGGGGGGAGGGACACCAGCACAGATACGCAGTATTTT,CATGGRDTSTDTQYF
.,TRBJ2-7,TRBV29-1,TRBD2,TGCAGCGTTGGGATAGCGGGACCCTACGAGCAGTACTTC,CSVGIAGPYEQYF
.,TRBJ1-2,TRBV20-1,TRBD1,TGCAGTGCTAAAGGGACAGATATTAACTATGGCTACACCTTC,CSAKGTDINYGYTF
.,TRBJ1-6,TRBV20-1,.,TGCAGTGCCAACGGACAGCTCAATTCACCCCTCCACTTT,CSANGQLNSPLHF
few,TRBJ2-2,TRBV20-1,TRBD2,TGCAGTGCGTTTGGACTAGCGGGAGGGCTGGGCACCGGGGAGCTGTTTTTT,CSAFGLAGGLGTGELFF
few,TRBJ1-1,TRBV6-1,.,TGTGCCAGCAGTGAAGCGGCGGCGTGGGGCATGAACACTGAAGCTTTCTTT,CASSEAAAWGMNTEAFF
few,TRBJ1-2,TRBV20-1,TRBD1,TGCAGTGCTAGAGACCAGGGGGCGCGTGCCGGCTACACCTTC,CSARDQGARAGYTF
.,TRBJ2-7,TRBV20-1,.,TGCAGTGTAGCGGTAACCTCCTACGAGCAGTACTTC,CSVAVTSYEQYF
.,TRBJ1-1,TRBV24-1,.,TGTGCCACCAGCCCACGGAACACTGAAGCTTTCTTT,CATSPRNTEAFF
few,TRBJ1-2,TRBV19,.,TGTGCCATCGGACAGAGGCATAACTATGGCTACACCTTC,CAIGQRHNYGYTF
few,TRBJ1-5,TRBV12-3/TRBV12-4,.,TGTGCCAGCAGCCCCCTGAGACAATATAGCAATCAGCCCCAGCATTTT,CASSPLRQYSNQPQHF
.,TRBJ2-5,TRBV4-1,TRBD2,TGCGCCAGCAGCCAAGAGACTAGCGGCCACCAAGAGGCCCAGTACTTC,CASSQETSGHQEAQYF
.,TRBJ1-1,TRBV5-4,TRBD1,TGTGCCAGCCCCGGGGGACAGGGTGAAGCTTTCTTT,CASPGGQGEAFF
few,TRBJ1-2,TRBV7-9,.,TGTGCCAGCAGCAGAGCCGACTATGGCTACACCTTC,CASSRADYGYTF
few,TRBJ1-5,TRBV2,TRBD1,TGTGCCAGCAGTGGACCAGGGGGTAATCAGCCCCAGCATTTT,CASSGPGGNQPQHF